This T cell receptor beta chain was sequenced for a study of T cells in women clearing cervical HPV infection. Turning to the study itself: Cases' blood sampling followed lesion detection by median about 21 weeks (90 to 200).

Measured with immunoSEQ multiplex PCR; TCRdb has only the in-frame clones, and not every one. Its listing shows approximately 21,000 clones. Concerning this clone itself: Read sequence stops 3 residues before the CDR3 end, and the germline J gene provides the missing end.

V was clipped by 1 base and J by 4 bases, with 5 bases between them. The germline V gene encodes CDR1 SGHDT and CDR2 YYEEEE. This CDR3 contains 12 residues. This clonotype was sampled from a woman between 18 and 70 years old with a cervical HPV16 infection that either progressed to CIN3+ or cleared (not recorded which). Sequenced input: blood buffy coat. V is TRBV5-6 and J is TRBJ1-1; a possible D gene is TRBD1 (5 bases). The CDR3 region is CASSLTGTEAFF. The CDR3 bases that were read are TGTGCCAGCAGCTTGACAGGCACTGAA.